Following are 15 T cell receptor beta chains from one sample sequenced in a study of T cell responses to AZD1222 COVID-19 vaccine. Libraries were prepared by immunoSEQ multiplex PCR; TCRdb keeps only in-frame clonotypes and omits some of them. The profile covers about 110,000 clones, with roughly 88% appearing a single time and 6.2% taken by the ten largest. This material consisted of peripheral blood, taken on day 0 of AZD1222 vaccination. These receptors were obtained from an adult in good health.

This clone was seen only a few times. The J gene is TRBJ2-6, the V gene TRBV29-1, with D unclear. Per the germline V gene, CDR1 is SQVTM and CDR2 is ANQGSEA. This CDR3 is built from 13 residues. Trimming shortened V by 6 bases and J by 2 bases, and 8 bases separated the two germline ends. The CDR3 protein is CSVTSPGANVLTF. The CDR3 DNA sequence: TGCAGCGTGACCTCTCCTGGGGCCAACGTCCTGACTTTC.

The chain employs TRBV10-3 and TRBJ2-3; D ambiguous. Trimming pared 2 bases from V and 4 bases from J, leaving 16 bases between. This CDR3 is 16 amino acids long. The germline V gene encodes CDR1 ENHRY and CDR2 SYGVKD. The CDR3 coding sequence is TGTGCCATCAGTGAGCCTACCTTATCGGTGCCAGATACGCAGTATTTT. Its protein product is CAISEPTLSVPDTQYF.

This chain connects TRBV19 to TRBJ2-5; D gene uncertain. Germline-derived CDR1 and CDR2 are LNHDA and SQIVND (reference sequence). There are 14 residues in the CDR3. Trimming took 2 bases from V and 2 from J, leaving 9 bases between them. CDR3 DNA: TGTGCCAGTAGTATACTAGGAGCACAAGAGACCCAGTACTTC. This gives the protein CASSILGAQETQYF.

CDR3 region: CASSLGMNTEAFF. The CDR3 nucleotides are TGTGCCAGCAGTCTAGGAATGAACACTGAAGCTTTCTTT. This chain links TRBV14 with TRBJ1-1, with D hard to call. CDR1 is SGHDN, CDR2 FVKESK, per germline. The CDR3 extends over 13 amino acids. Trimming removed 6 bases from V and 0 bases from J, with 8 bases in between.

The CDR3 sequence is CASSPGSANYGYTF. The CDR3 nucleotides read TGTGCCAGCAGTCCCGGGTCGGCAAACTATGGCTACACCTTC. The chain uses TRBV6-2 or TRBV6-3 and TRBJ1-2; D unclear. The CDR3 runs 14 residues. Per the germline V gene, CDR1 is MNHEY and CDR2 is SVGEGT. Deletions cut 5 bases from V and 2 bases from J, with 12 bases between.

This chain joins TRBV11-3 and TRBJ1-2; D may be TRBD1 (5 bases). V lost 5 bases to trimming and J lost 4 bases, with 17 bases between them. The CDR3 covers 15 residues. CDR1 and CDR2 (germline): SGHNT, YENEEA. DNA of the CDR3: TGTGCCAGCAGCCCGGGGACGGTCAGCTCCTATGGCTACACCTTC. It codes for CASSPGTVSSYGYTF. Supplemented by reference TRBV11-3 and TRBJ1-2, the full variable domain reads EAGVVQSPRYKIIEKKQPVAFWCNPISGHNTLYWYLQNLGQGPELLIRYENEEAVDDSQLPKDRFSAERLKGVDSTLKIQPAELGDSAVYLCASSPGTVSSYGYTFGSGTRLTVV.

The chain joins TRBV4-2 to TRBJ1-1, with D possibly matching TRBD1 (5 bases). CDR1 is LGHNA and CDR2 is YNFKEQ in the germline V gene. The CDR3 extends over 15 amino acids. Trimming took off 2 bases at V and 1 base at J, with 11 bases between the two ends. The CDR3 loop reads CASSQIDRQNTEAFF. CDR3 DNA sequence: TGTGCCAGCAGCCAAATCGACAGACAGAACACTGAAGCTTTCTTT.

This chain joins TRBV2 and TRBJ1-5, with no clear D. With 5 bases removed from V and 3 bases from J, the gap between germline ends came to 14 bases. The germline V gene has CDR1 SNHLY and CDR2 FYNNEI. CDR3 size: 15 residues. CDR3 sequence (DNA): TGTGCCAGCAGTCTGAGACCGGGATCCAATCAGCCCCAGCATTTT. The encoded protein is CASSLRPGSNQPQHF.

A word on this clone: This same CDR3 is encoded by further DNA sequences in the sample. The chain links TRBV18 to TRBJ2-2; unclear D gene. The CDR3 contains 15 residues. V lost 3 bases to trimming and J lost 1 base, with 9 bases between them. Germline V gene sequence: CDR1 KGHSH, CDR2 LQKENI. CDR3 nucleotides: TGTGCCAGCTCACCCTTGTCCGAGAACACCGGGGAGCTGTTTTTT. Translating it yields CASSPLSENTGELFF.

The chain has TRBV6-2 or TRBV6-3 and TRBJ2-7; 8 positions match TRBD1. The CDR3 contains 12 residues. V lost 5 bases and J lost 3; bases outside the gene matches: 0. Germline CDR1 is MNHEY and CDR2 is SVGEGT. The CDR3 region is CASSGTGYEQYF. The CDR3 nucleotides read TGTGCCAGCAGTGGGACAGGCTACGAGCAGTACTTC.

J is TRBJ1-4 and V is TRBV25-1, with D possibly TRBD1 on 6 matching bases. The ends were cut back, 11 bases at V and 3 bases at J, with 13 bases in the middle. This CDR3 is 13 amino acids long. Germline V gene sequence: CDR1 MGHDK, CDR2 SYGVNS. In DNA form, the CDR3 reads TGTGCCGGAAAAACAGGGCCTAATGAAAAACTGTTTTTT. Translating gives CAGKTGPNEKLFF.

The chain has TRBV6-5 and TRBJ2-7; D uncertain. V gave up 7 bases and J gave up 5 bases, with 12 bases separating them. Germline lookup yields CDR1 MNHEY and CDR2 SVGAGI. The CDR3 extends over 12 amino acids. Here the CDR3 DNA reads TGTGCCAGCACATCTTTAGGCCACGAGCAGTACTTC. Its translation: CASTSLGHEQYF.

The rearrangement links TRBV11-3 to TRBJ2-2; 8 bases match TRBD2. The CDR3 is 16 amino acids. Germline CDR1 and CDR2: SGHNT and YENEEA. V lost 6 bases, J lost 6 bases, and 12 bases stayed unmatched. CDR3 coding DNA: TGTGCCAGCAGGCCGGGAGGGGCAGCCCCCTCCGGGGAGCTGTTTTTT. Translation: CASRPGGAAPSGELFF.

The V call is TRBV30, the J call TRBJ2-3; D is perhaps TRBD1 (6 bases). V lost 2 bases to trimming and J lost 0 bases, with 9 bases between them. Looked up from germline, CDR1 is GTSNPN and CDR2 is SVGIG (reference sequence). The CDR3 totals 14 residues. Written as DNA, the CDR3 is TGTGCCTGGAGTCGACAGGCAAGCACAGATACGCAGTATTTT. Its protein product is CAWSRQASTDTQYF.

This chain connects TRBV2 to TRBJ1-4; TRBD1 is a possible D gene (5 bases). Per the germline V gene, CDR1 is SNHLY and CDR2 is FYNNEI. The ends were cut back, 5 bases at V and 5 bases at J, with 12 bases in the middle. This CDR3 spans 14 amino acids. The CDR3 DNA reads TGTGCCAGCAGTCATGAGACAGTAAATGAAAAACTGTTTTTT. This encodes CASSHETVNEKLFF.